This is a list of T cell receptor beta chains from one sample in a study of OX40 agonist ivuxolimab in advanced cancers. Sequenced by immunoSEQ multiplex PCR; TCRdb stores in-frame clones only, minus some. The data show under 50,000 clones, approximately 86% seen once. Material: CD4+ or CD8+ T cells sorted from blood, obtained in a trial of the OX40 agonist ivuxolimab. These TCRs come from an adult with an advanced solid tumor such as melanoma, head and neck, liver or kidney cancer. CDR3s include the opening cysteine and the closing phenylalanine or tryptophan. The order of the fields is V gene, J gene, D gene, clone size, CDR3 DNA, CDR3 protein. A D gene is named only where the DNA matches it firmly. Size tells how often a clone was seen (once, few, many) or the class of an expanded clone, and some rows leave it out.

v_gene: TRBV5-4
j_gene: TRBJ2-3
d_gene: .
abundance: .
CDR3nt: TGTGCCAGCAGCTTGGATACTCACACAGATACGCAGTATTTT
CDR3aa: CASSLDTHTDTQYF

v_gene: TRBV30
j_gene: TRBJ2-5
d_gene: .
abundance: .
CDR3nt: TGTGCCTGGAGCGGGATCAGGGGCCGGGAGACCCAGTACTTC
CDR3aa: CAWSGIRGRETQYF

v_gene: TRBV4-3
j_gene: TRBJ1-5
d_gene: .
abundance: .
CDR3nt: TGCGCCAGCAGCCAAGACCGGGGAATCGGGTCATATCAGCCCCAGCATTTT
CDR3aa: CASSQDRGIGSYQPQHF

v_gene: TRBV2
j_gene: TRBJ2-1
d_gene: TRBD2
abundance: .
CDR3nt: TGTGCCAGCAGTACAGCGGGAAACTACAATGAGCAGTTCTTC
CDR3aa: CASSTAGNYNEQFF

v_gene: TRBV19
j_gene: TRBJ1-2
d_gene: TRBD1
abundance: .
CDR3nt: TGTGCCAGTAGTATAGGGACAGGGAGGCACGGCTACACCTTC
CDR3aa: CASSIGTGRHGYTF

v_gene: TRBV4-2
j_gene: TRBJ2-1
d_gene: TRBD2
abundance: .
CDR3nt: TGTGCCAGCAGCCGCAGCGGGAGCTTCTCCTACAATGAGCAGTTCTTC
CDR3aa: CASSRSGSFSYNEQFF

v_gene: TRBV28
j_gene: TRBJ2-1
d_gene: .
abundance: .
CDR3nt: TGTGCCAGCAGTTGGGCAGGGGCCTACAATGAGCAGTTCTTC
CDR3aa: CASSWAGAYNEQFF

v_gene: TRBV19
j_gene: TRBJ1-6
d_gene: .
abundance: .
CDR3nt: TGTGCCAGTAGTCCTACAAGCACCCCTAATTCACCCCTCCACTTT
CDR3aa: CASSPTSTPNSPLHF

v_gene: TRBV9
j_gene: TRBJ1-4
d_gene: TRBD1
abundance: .
CDR3nt: TGTGCCAGCAGCGCCGGGACAGGGAGTGAAAAACTGTTTTTT
CDR3aa: CASSAGTGSEKLFF

v_gene: TRBV28
j_gene: TRBJ1-6
d_gene: .
abundance: .
CDR3nt: TGTGCCAGCAGGGGCGGGGGATCACCCCTCCACTTT
CDR3aa: CASRGGGSPLHF

v_gene: TRBV5-4
j_gene: TRBJ2-7
d_gene: TRBD1
abundance: .
CDR3nt: TGTGCCAGCAGCAAAGCCGGGACAGGGGGCTCCGAGCAGTACTTC
CDR3aa: CASSKAGTGGSEQYF

v_gene: TRBV7-2
j_gene: TRBJ2-2
d_gene: .
abundance: few
CDR3nt: TGTGCCAGCAGCTTAGGTGGGGTAGCCGGGGAGCTGTTTTTT
CDR3aa: CASSLGGVAGELFF

v_gene: TRBV9
j_gene: TRBJ2-7
d_gene: TRBD1
abundance: .
CDR3nt: TGTGCCAGCAGCGTAGCCCCGGACAGGGCCCACGAGCAGTACTTC
CDR3aa: CASSVAPDRAHEQYF

v_gene: TRBV7-9
j_gene: TRBJ1-2
d_gene: .
abundance: .
CDR3nt: TGTGCCAGCAGCCCCGCAGGGGAGGGTCATGGCTATGGCTACACCTTC
CDR3aa: CASSPAGEGHGYGYTF

v_gene: TRBV5-1
j_gene: TRBJ2-1
d_gene: TRBD1
abundance: few
CDR3nt: TGCGCCAGCAGACCAAACAGGGGGTCTAATGAGCAGTTCTTC
CDR3aa: CASRPNRGSNEQFF